This T cell receptor (beta chain) emerged from a study of post-analysis software for immune sequencing data. Whole-study context: Recorded subtypes: relapsing-remitting, secondary progressive, progressive-relapsing; some patients unannotated. Study-level results: Significantly lower normalized Chao1 diversity was found in patients with multiple sclerosis relative to controls. Batch-matched samples strongly co-clustered by F measure. Controls showed lower frequencies than patients for a few TRBV segments, and TRBV5-6, TRBV5-1 and TRBV20-1 were among these.

This clonotype has more than one count but fewer than ten. Its specificity is unknown. Tagging with unique molecular identifiers was a feature of the TCR beta cDNA libraries. Researchers reported some 500,000 cDNA molecules coming from about 1 to 10 million T cells. TCRdb processed the PCR reads anew with MiXCR; each CDR3 protein has one entry. The table has roughly 670,000 distinct CDR3 sequences, more than 50% seen once; the top ten hold approximately 10%. Germline CDR1 reads KGHSH; CDR2 reads LQKENI. The CDR3 sequence is 12 residues long. V was cut by 2 bases and J by 8 bases, with 8 bases left in between.

What was sequenced was blood. V usage is TRBV18 and J usage is TRBJ2-3; either TRBD1 or TRBD2 may supply D (5 bases each). The TCR sequence derives from a girl aged 2 to 9 with multiple sclerosis. As DNA, the CDR3 is TGTGCCAGCTCACCATCGAGGGGTACGCAGTATTTT. Translating it yields CASSPSRGTQYF.